Below, 27 T cell receptor beta chains from the same sample are listed, as sequenced in a study of control samples from healthy donors and cancer patients. Generated by immunoSEQ multiplex PCR, the TCRdb table keeps only in-frame clones and is missing some. Of 150,000 or so clones in the sample, approximately 93% are singletons; the top ten hold less than 6%. The sample taken for sequencing was blood. The receptors come from a man aged 18 to 30 in good health.

V gene TRBV6-4 combines with J gene TRBJ2-5; possibly TRBD1 for D (6 bases). Trimming took off 5 bases at V and 5 bases at J, with 12 bases between the two ends. This CDR3 region has 13 residues. The germline CDR1 and CDR2 sequences are MRHNA and SNTAGT. CDR3 nucleotide sequence: TGTGCCAGCAGTAGTACAGGGACGGAGACCCAGTACTTC. Translation gives CASSSTGTETQYF.

V and J are TRBV28 and TRBJ2-1, with D perhaps TRBD2 (7 bases). V dropped 4 bases and J dropped 2 bases, with 18 bases sitting between them. The CDR3 has 17 amino acids. CDR1 MDHEN and CDR2 SYDVKM come from the germline V gene. As DNA, the CDR3 is TGTGCCAGCAGTTCCCTAAACGCGGGGGCTACCTACAATGAGCAGTTCTTC. Translation: CASSSLNAGATYNEQFF.

The V gene is TRBV29-1, the J gene TRBJ2-2; 7 bases align to TRBD1. The trim removed 5 bases at V and 4 bases at J, leaving 7 bases unmatched. The length of the CDR3 is 14 residues. Per the germline V gene, CDR1 is SQVTM and CDR2 is ANQGSEA. Written as DNA, the CDR3 is TGCAGCGTTACGAACAGGGGTTTCACCGGGGAGCTGTTTTTT. This translates into CSVTNRGFTGELFF.

The chain links TRBV3-1 (or the pseudogene TRBV3-2) to TRBJ2-7, with 8 bases aligning to TRBD1. The CDR3 runs to 15 residues. The junction had 7 bases not matched to a gene; V was cut back by 4 bases and J by 2 bases. Germline CDR1 and CDR2: LGHDT and YNNKEL (reference sequence). The CDR3 sequence: CASSLTGGTTYEQYF. The CDR3 nucleotides read TGTGCCAGCAGCCTCACAGGGGGTACGACCTACGAGCAGTACTTC.

This clone was seen once. The chain employs TRBV29-1 and TRBJ1-1, with D unresolved. The CDR3 spans 13 residues. The V gene's germline CDR1 is SQVTM and CDR2 ANQGSEA. The V gene lost 2 bases and the J gene lost 8 bases, with 15 bases spanning the gap. CDR3 region: CSVEPRGIEEAFF. Here the CDR3 DNA reads TGCAGCGTTGAACCGCGAGGGATTGAGGAAGCTTTCTTT.

This chain connects TRBV19 to TRBJ2-7, with D hard to call. This CDR3 has 14 residues. Germline CDR1 reads LNHDA; CDR2 reads SQIVND (reference sequence). Trimming cost V 6 bases and J 2 bases, with 14 bases left between them. The CDR3 region is CASSSTPRTYEQYF. For the CDR3, the DNA is TGTGCCAGTAGCTCAACGCCCCGAACCTACGAGCAGTACTTC.

The gene calls are TRBV30 and TRBJ1-1; no reliable D call. CDR3 length: 14 amino acids. CDR1 and CDR2 from the germline V gene are GTSNPN and SVGIG (reference sequence). V was shortened by 7 bases and J by 0 bases, with 15 bases between the two germline ends. In DNA, the CDR3 is TGTGCCTTAGACGGCAACCGAATGAACACTGAAGCTTTCTTT. Its translation: CALDGNRMNTEAFF.

This chain joins TRBV7-6 and TRBJ2-1; TRBD2 aligns across 8 bases. CDR3 size: 18 residues. V lost 2 bases and J lost 3; bases outside the gene matches: 12. Germline loops: CDR1 SGHVS, CDR2 FNYEAQ. CDR3 region: CASSLSLAGATFYNEQFF. The DNA for the CDR3 is TGTGCCAGCAGCTTAAGTCTAGCGGGCGCCACTTTCTACAATGAGCAGTTCTTC.

This rearrangement joins TRBV7-6 to TRBJ2-7, with D hard to call. This CDR3 region has 15 residues. CDR1 is SGHVS, CDR2 FNYEAQ, per germline. V lost 1 base to trimming and J lost 2 bases, with 12 bases between them. Here the CDR3 reads CASSLEDRNAYEQYF. Written as DNA, the CDR3 is TGTGCCAGCAGCTTAGAGGACCGGAACGCCTACGAGCAGTACTTC.

This clone appeared a single time. The V call is TRBV5-4, the J call TRBJ2-4; TRBD1 matches 9 bases. This CDR3 comprises 17 residues. CDR1 and CDR2 (germline): SGHNT, YYREEE (reference sequence). The V gene end was trimmed by 4 bases and the J gene end by 1 base; junction bases not matched to a gene: 9. This chain's CDR3 is CASSTTGGDAAKNIQYF. The CDR3 DNA reads TGTGCCAGCAGCACAACAGGGGGCGATGCGGCCAAAAACATTCAGTACTTC.

The V and J genes are TRBV7-2 and TRBJ1-2; possibly TRBD1 for D (5 bases). The V gene's germline CDR1 is SGHTA and CDR2 FQGNSA. Trimming shortened V by 0 bases and J by 4 bases, and 6 bases separated the two germline ends. This CDR3 region has 13 residues. CDR3: CASSLAGTYGYTF. For the CDR3, the DNA is TGTGCCAGCAGCTTAGCGGGGACCTATGGCTACACCTTC.

V gene TRBV5-6 combines with J gene TRBJ2-5; 9 bases align to TRBD1. From germline, CDR1 is SGHDT and CDR2 YYEEEE. CDR3 length equals 13 residues. Unmatched junction bases numbered 2, after V lost 4 bases and J lost 4 bases. CDR3 sequence (DNA): TGTGCCAGCAGCATGGGACAGGGAGAGACCCAGTACTTC. It specifies CASSMGQGETQYF.

This sequence joins TRBV2 and TRBJ2-2, with 8 bases lining up with TRBD1. This CDR3 contains 14 residues. Germline V gene data show CDR1 as SNHLY and CDR2 as FYNNEI. V lost 7 bases, J lost 7 bases, and 8 bases stayed unmatched. The CDR3 DNA sequence: TGTGCCAGCACAAAGACAGGGGATGGCGGGGAGCTGTTTTTT. Protein product: CASTKTGDGGELFF.

The chain uses TRBV27 and TRBJ2-1; 10 bases are shared with TRBD2. The CDR3 is made up of 16 amino acids. The junction had 6 bases not matched to a gene; V was cut back by 3 bases and J by 4 bases. Germline V gene data show CDR1 as MNHEY and CDR2 as SMNVEV (reference sequence). The DNA for the CDR3 is TGTGCCAGCAGTTTGCAAGCGGGAGGGATTTACAATGAGCAGTTCTTC. It specifies CASSLQAGGIYNEQFF.

The rearrangement uses TRBV30 and TRBJ2-7; D gene unclear. The CDR3 sequence is 11 residues long. The V end lost 3 bases, the J end lost 7 bases, and 10 bases lay between the germline ends. Germline V gives CDR1 GTSNPN, CDR2 SVGIG (reference sequence). The CDR3 loop is CAWSDDWEQYF. The CDR3 DNA follows: TGTGCCTGGAGCGACGACTGGGAGCAGTACTTC.

CDR3 amino acids: CASRLAEGMGSPLHF. The CDR3, as DNA: TGTGCCAGTCGCCTGGCGGAGGGTATGGGCTCACCCCTCCACTTT. V and J are TRBV19 and TRBJ1-6, with D hard to call. CDR1 and CDR2 (germline): LNHDA, SQIVND (reference sequence). V gave up 8 bases and J gave up 10 bases, with 21 bases separating them. The CDR3 is 15 amino acids.

The chain carries TRBV9 and TRBJ1-5; D is unresolved. V was shortened by 4 bases and J by 8 bases, with 16 bases between the two germline ends. The CDR3 sequence is 14 residues long. Germline assignment: CDR1 SGDLS and CDR2 YYNGEE. The CDR3 loop reads CASSPSGFGKPQHF. The CDR3, as DNA: TGTGCCAGCAGCCCCAGTGGTTTCGGGAAGCCCCAGCATTTT.

The chain is built from TRBV7-3 and TRBJ1-6, with TRBD1 matching 9 bases. Per germline, CDR1 SGHTA and CDR2 FQGTGA. V lost 0 bases to trimming and J lost 10 bases; unmatched junction nucleotides: 7. This CDR3 has 16 amino acids. The CDR3, as DNA: TGTGCCAGCAGCTTAACGCCGGGGACAGGGTACTCACCCCTCCACTTT. This translates into CASSLTPGTGYSPLHF.

This chain joins TRBV30 and TRBJ1-6, with 9 bases that match TRBD1. Germline CDR1 GTSNPN, CDR2 SVGIG (reference sequence). V shed 3 bases, J shed 1 base, and the junction held 10 bases outside the gene matches. This CDR3 contains 18 residues. The CDR3 reads CAWRAGQGKRSYNSPLHF. The CDR3 DNA follows: TGTGCCTGGAGAGCGGGACAGGGAAAGAGGTCCTATAATTCACCCCTCCACTTT.

V gene TRBV15 combines with J gene TRBJ1-2; D ambiguous. The CDR3 has 13 amino acids. The V gene's germline CDR1 is LNHNV and CDR2 YYDKDF (reference sequence). The germline V and J ends were trimmed by 6 bases and 8 bases, with 16 bases remaining between them. In DNA, the CDR3 is TGTGCCACCAGTCGTGGTTTTGGGGAAGGCTACACCTTC. It is translated as CATSRGFGEGYTF.

This clone was counted between two and nine times. The CDR3 here is CASSQDGTVGSPLHF. The DNA for the CDR3 is TGTGCCAGCAGCCAAGATGGGACGGTGGGTTCACCCCTCCACTTT. The chain carries TRBV4-2 and TRBJ1-6; the D gene is possibly TRBD1 (5 bases). V lost 0 bases and J 9 bases, leaving 12 bases between the germline ends. The germline gives CDR1 LGHNA, CDR2 YNFKEQ. The CDR3 loop spans 15 amino acids.

CDR3 protein: CASSLSRTSGSALNEQFF. The CDR3 bases are TGTGCCAGCAGTTTATCCAGGACTAGCGGGAGTGCCCTCAATGAGCAGTTCTTC. The chain uses TRBV28 and TRBJ2-1, with TRBD2 identical over 13 bases. Per the germline V gene, CDR1 is MDHEN and CDR2 is SYDVKM. CDR3 size: 18 residues. The V gene end was trimmed by 1 base and the J gene end by 6 bases; junction bases not matched to a gene: 9.

The chain employs TRBV11-3 and TRBJ2-7; 10 bases align to TRBD1. The CDR3 consists of 15 residues. Germline values: CDR1 SGHNT, CDR2 YENEEA. J gave up 1 base and V 5 bases, and 5 bases lay outside the gene matches. The CDR3 is CASSRGQGRSYEQYF. DNA for the CDR3: TGTGCCAGCAGCAGGGGACAGGGGAGGTCCTACGAGCAGTACTTC.

This rearrangement joins TRBV4-1 to TRBJ1-6, with D uncertain. The ends were cut back, 4 bases at V and 6 bases at J, with 10 bases in the middle. Per the germline V gene, CDR1 is MGHRA and CDR2 is YSYEKL. This CDR3 spans 14 amino acids. The CDR3 reads CASSPRTLNSPLHF. Here the CDR3 DNA reads TGCGCCAGCAGCCCCCGGACCCTTAATTCACCCCTCCACTTT.

This clone was observed a single time. CDR3 in DNA: TGTGCCAGCAGAATAGAGAGCTCCTATAATTCACCCCTCCACTTT. Translation: CASRIESSYNSPLHF. The chain uses TRBV2 and TRBJ1-6, with D uncertain. CDR1 and CDR2 from the germline V gene are SNHLY and FYNNEI. This CDR3 contains 15 residues. V was clipped by 6 bases and J by 0 bases, with 9 bases between them.

CDR3 in DNA: TGTGCCAGCCCCCAAAACAGGGTCGGAGAAAAACTGTTTTTT. It codes for CASPQNRVGEKLFF. The chain joins TRBV2 to TRBJ1-4, with D possibly TRBD1 on 6 matching bases. The CDR3 spans 14 residues. With 8 bases removed from V and 8 bases from J, the gap between germline ends came to 18 bases. Per the germline V gene, CDR1 is SNHLY and CDR2 is FYNNEI.

V is TRBV6-4 and J is TRBJ2-3, with D possibly TRBD2 on 6 matching bases. Germline CDR1 is MRHNA and CDR2 is SNTAGT. This CDR3 is 13 amino acids long. V gave up 8 bases and J gave up 2 bases, with 11 bases separating them. The CDR3 sequence: CASSGEHTDTQYF. Here the CDR3 DNA reads TGTGCCAGCTCGGGGGAGCACACAGATACGCAGTATTTT.